The entry that follows covers one TCR beta chain sequence. These data belong to a study of blood T cell repertoires in COVID-19. Study overall: COVID-19 samples, acute and convalescent, were from the United States, Italy and Spain.

Methods used by the authors: Reference gene primer amplification gave estimated nucleated cell counts. Using immunoSEQ multiplex PCR, the repertoire was profiled, and TCRdb retains in-frame clones only, with some absent. V and J calls and clone size are given by that table; D and trimming were obtained from the DNA. There are more than 150,000 clones in the sample; roughly 84% occur only once, and under 3% lies in the top ten. Per the germline V gene, CDR1 is LNHDA and CDR2 is SQIVND (reference sequence). V was cut by 7 bases and J by 1 base, with 12 bases left in between. The CDR3 has 14 residues. The TCR was taken from an older woman with acute or convalescent COVID-19. Material for sequencing was peripheral blood. The V and J genes are TRBV19 and TRBJ2-3; D call uncertain. CDR3 residues: CASTPKSRTDTQYF. The CDR3 nucleotides are TGTGCCAGTACCCCCAAGAGCCGCACAGATACGCAGTATTTT.